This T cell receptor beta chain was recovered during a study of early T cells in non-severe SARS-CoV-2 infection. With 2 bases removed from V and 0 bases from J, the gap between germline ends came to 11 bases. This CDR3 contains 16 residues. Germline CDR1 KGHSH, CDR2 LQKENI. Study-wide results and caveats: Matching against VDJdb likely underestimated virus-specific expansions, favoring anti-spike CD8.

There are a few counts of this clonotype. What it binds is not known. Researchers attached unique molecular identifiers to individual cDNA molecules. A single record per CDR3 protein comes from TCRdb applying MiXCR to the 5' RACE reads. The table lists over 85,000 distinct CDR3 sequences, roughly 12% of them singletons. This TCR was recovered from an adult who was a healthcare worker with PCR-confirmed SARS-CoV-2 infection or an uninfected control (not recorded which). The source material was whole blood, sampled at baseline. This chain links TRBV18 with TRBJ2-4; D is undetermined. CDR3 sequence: CASSPWALLAKNIQYF. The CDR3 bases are TGTGCCAGCTCACCATGGGCCCTGTTAGCCAAAAACATTCAGTACTTC.